This T cell receptor beta chain was sequenced in a study of blood T cell repertoires in COVID-19. Turning to the study itself: Samples came from the United States, Italy and Spain, spanning acute and convalescent COVID-19. T cells, B-cell-depleted T cells, or PBMCs provided the cDNA or gDNA that served as material.

V lost 5 bases and J 6 bases, leaving 13 bases between the germline ends. CDR3 length equals 13 residues. Germline CDR1 and CDR2: MNHEY and SMNVEV (reference sequence). In the study's own analysis: Scientists estimated how many nucleated cells there were by amplifying reference gene primers. The table came from immunoSEQ multiplex PCR; TCRdb's copy has only in-frame clones and leaves some out. V and J calls and clone size are given by that table; D and trimming were obtained from the DNA. The sample lists more than 150,000 clones, 90% to 95% occurring once. The chain recombines TRBV27 with TRBJ1-2, with D maybe TRBD1 (6 bases). Sequenced material: peripheral blood. This receptor was identified in a man aged 50 to 60 with acute or convalescent COVID-19. Here the CDR3 DNA reads TGTGCCAGCAGTGGGAGAGGGGGAGATGGCTACACCTTC. The encoded protein is CASSGRGGDGYTF.